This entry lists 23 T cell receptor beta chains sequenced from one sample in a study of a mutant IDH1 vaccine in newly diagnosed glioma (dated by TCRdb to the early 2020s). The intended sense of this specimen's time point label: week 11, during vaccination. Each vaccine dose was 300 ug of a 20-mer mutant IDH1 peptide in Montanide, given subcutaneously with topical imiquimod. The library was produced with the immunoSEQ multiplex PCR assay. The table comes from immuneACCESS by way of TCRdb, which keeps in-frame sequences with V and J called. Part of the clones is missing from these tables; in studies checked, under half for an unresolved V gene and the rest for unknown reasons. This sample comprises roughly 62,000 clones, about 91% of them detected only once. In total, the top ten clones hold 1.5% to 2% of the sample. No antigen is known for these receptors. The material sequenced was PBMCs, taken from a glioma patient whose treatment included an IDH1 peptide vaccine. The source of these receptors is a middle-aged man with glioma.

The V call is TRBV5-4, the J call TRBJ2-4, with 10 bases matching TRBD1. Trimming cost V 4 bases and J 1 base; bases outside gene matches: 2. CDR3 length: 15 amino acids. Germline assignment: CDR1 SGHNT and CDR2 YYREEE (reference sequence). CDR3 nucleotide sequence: TGTGCCAGCAGCCTGGGACAGGGGGCCAAAAACATTCAGTACTTC. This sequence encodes CASSLGQGAKNIQYF.

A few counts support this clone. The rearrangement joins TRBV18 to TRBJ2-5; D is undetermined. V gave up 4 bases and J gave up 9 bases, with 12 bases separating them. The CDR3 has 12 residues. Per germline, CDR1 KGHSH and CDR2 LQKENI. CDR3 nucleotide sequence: TGTGCCAGCTCACTTGACGGTATGGCCCAGTACTTC. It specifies CASSLDGMAQYF.

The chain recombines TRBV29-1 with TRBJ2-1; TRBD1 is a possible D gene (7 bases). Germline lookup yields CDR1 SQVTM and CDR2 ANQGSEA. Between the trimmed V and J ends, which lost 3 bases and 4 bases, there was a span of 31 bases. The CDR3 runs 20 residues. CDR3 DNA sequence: TGCAGCGTTGATGGTCGGCTGGCAGGGGGGAGATGGGCCTCGTACAATGAGCAGTTCTTC. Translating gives CSVDGRLAGGRWASYNEQFF.

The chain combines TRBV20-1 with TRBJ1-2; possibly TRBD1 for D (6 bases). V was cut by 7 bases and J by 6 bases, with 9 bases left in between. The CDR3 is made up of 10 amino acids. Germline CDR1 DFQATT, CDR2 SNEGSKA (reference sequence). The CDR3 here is CSGRQDGYTF. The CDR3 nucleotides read TGCAGTGGCCGACAGGATGGCTACACCTTC.

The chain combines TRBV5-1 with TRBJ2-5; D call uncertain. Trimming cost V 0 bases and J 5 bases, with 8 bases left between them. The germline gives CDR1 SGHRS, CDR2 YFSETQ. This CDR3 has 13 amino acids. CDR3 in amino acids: CASSLGAAETQYF. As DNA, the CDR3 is TGCGCCAGCAGCTTGGGGGCGGCCGAGACCCAGTACTTC.

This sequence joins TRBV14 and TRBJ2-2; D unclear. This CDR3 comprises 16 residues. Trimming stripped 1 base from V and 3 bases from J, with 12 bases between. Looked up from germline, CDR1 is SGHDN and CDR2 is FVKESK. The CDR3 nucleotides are TGTGCCAGCAGCCAAGGTTTGACTTTTGACACCGGGGAGCTGTTTTTT. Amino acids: CASSQGLTFDTGELFF.

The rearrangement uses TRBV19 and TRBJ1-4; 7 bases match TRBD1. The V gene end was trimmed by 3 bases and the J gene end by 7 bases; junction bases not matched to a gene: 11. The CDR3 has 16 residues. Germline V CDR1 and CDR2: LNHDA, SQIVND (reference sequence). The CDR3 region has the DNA TGTGCCAGTAGTATGACGCCGGGACAGCTAAGTGAAAAACTGTTTTTT. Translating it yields CASSMTPGQLSEKLFF.

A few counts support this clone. The CDR3 DNA is TGCGCCAGCAGCCAGTTTACAGGGCCCGACTATGGCTACACCTTC. Its protein product is CASSQFTGPDYGYTF. The gene calls are TRBV4-3 and TRBJ1-2; possibly TRBD1 for D (6 bases). CDR1 is LGHNA, CDR2 YSLEER, per germline. V was trimmed by 3 bases and J by 3 bases, leaving 14 bases between them. The CDR3 is 15 residues long.

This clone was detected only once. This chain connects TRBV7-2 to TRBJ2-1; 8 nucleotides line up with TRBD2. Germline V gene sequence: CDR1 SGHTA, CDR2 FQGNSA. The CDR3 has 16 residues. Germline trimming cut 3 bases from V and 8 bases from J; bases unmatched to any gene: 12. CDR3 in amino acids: CASSLHGGAAEDEQFF. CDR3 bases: TGTGCCAGCAGCTTGCACGGGGGGGCTGCCGAGGATGAGCAGTTCTTC. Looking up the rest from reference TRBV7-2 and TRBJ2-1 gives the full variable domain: GAGVSQSPSNKVTEKGKDVELRCDPISGHTALYWYRQSLGQGLEFLIYFQGNSAPDKSGLPSDRFSAERTGGSVSTLTIQRTQQEDSAVYLCASSLHGGAAEDEQFFGPGTRLTVL.

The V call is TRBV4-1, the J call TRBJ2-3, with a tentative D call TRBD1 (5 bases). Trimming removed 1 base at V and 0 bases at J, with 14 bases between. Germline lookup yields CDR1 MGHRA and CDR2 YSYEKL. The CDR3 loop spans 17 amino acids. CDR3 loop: CASSQGQGGLSTDTQYF. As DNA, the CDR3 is TGCGCCAGCAGCCAAGGCCAGGGCGGCCTTAGCACAGATACGCAGTATTTT.

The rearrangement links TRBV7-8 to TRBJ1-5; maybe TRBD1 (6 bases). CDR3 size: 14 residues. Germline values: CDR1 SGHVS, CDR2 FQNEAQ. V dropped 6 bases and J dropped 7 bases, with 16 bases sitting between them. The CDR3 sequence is CASSPPGAGQPQHF. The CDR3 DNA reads TGTGCCAGCAGTCCCCCGGGGGCCGGGCAGCCCCAGCATTTT.

DNA of the CDR3: TGCAGCGTAGCCGGGGGCCCCACCTACAATGAGCAGTTCTTC. Translating it yields CSVAGGPTYNEQFF. The chain has TRBV29-1 and TRBJ2-1; TRBD1 or TRBD2 may be the D gene (6 bases each). The CDR3 contains 14 residues. Germline V gene sequence: CDR1 SQVTM, CDR2 ANQGSEA. V lost 6 bases and J 2 bases, leaving 14 bases between the germline ends.

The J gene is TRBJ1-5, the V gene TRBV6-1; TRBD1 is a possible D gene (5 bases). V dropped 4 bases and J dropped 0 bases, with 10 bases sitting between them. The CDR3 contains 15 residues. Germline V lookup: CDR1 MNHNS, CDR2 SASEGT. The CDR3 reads CASSGGSYSNQPQHF. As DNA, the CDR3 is TGTGCCAGCAGTGGGGGGTCTTATAGCAATCAGCCCCAGCATTTT.

CDR3 in amino acids: CASSTDSRTALFYGYTF. The CDR3 nucleotides are TGTGCCAGCAGCACCGATTCCAGGACAGCTTTGTTCTATGGCTACACCTTC. This chain connects TRBV7-9 to TRBJ1-2; the D gene is possibly TRBD1 (6 bases). From germline, CDR1 is SEHNR and CDR2 FQNEAQ (reference sequence). The CDR3 covers 17 residues. V dropped 5 bases and J dropped 4 bases, with 23 bases sitting between them.

CDR3 loop: CASRRTGGVGYGYTF. The CDR3 DNA reads TGTGCCAGCAGGAGGACAGGGGGCGTAGGCTATGGCTACACCTTC. This sequence joins TRBV28 and TRBJ1-2; 11 nucleotides line up with TRBD1. Germline CDR1 is MDHEN and CDR2 is SYDVKM. This CDR3 is 15 amino acids long. The V gene end was trimmed by 6 bases and the J gene end by 4 bases; junction bases not matched to a gene: 7.

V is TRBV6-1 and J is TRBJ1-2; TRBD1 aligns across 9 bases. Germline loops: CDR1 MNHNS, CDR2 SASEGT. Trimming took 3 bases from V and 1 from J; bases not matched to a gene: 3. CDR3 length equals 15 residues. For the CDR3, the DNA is TGTGCCAGCAGTGAGGGGACAGGGCGTAACTATGGCTACACCTTC. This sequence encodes CASSEGTGRNYGYTF.

CDR3 residues: CASSRRENYGYTF. The CDR3 DNA is TGTGCCAGCAGCCGAAGGGAGAACTATGGCTACACCTTC. The chain couples TRBV28 to TRBJ1-2; D gene unclear. The V and J ends lost 6 bases and 2 bases respectively, with 10 bases between them. Germline CDR1 and CDR2: MDHEN and SYDVKM. The CDR3 runs to 13 residues.

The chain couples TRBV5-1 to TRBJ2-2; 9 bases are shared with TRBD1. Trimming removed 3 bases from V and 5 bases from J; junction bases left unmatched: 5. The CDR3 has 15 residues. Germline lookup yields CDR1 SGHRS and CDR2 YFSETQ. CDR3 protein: CASSSGTGRTGELFF. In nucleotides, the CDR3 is TGCGCCAGCAGCTCCGGGACAGGGCGAACCGGGGAGCTGTTTTTT.

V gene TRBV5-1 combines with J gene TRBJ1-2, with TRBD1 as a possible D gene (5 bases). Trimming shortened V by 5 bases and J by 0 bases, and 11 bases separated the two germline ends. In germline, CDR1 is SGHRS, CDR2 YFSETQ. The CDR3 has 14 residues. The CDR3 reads CASRAGTANYGYTF. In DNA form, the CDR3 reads TGCGCCAGCAGGGCTGGGACTGCTAACTATGGCTACACCTTC.

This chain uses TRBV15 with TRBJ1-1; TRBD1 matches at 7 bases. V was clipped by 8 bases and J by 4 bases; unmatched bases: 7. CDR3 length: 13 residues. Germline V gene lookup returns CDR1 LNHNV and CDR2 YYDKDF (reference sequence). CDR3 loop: CATGPDRTTEAFF. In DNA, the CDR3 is TGTGCCACCGGGCCGGACAGGACCACTGAAGCTTTCTTT.

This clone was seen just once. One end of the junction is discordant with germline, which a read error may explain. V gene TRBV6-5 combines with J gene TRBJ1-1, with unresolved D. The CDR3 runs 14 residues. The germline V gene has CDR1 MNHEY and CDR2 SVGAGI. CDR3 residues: CASSNGRKNTEASF. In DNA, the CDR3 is TGTGCCAGCAGCAATGGGCGGAAGAACACTGAAGCTTCCTTT.

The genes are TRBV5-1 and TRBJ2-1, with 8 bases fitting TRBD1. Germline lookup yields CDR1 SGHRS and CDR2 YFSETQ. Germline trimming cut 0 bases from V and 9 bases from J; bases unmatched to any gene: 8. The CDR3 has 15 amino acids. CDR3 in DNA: TGCGCCAGCAGCTTGGGACAGGGGTTTACAAGTGAGCAGTTCTTC. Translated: CASSLGQGFTSEQFF.

CDR3 sequence (DNA): TGTGCCAGCAGCTTATTCCGGCTAGCGGCCGGGGAGCTGTTTTTT. Residues: CASSLFRLAAGELFF. The rearrangement uses TRBV7-9 and TRBJ2-2; 7 positions agree with TRBD2. CDR1 is SEHNR and CDR2 is FQNEAQ in the germline V gene (reference sequence). The CDR3 extends over 15 amino acids. Trimming cost V 2 bases and J 6 bases; bases outside gene matches: 6.